The sequence of this T cell receptor (beta chain) was determined in a study of human thymus T cells. V lost 0 bases, J lost 4 bases, and 16 bases lay in between. The germline gives CDR1 LGHNA, CDR2 YNFKEQ. The CDR3 extends over 17 amino acids. Libraries were prepared by immunoSEQ multiplex PCR; TCRdb keeps only in-frame clonotypes and omits some of them. This sample has about 60,000 clones, with roughly 94% found just once. The TCR comes from a boy under two years old with a congenital heart defect but otherwise immunologically healthy. The chain has TRBV4-2 and TRBJ2-1, with a weak D call TRBD2 (6 bases). Sequencing was done on a sample of blood. The CDR3 sequence is CASSQDIGASAYNEQFF. CDR3 sequence (DNA): TGTGCCAGCAGCCAAGATATTGGGGCTAGCGCTTACAATGAGCAGTTCTTC.